This T cell receptor beta chain was recovered during a study of cytomegalovirus exposure and HLA in healthy donors. V gave up 5 bases and J gave up 4 bases, with 15 bases separating them. The germline V gene encodes CDR1 SGDLS and CDR2 YYNGEE. The CDR3 consists of 14 residues. The PCR made use of 60 Vbeta and 13 Jbeta primers. Data came from immunoSEQ multiplex PCR; TCRdb stores just in-frame clones and leaves some out. This table holds roughly 93,000 clones, roughly 79% found once. Concerning this clone itself: Its matching antigen is unknown.

Whole-study results and caveats: When the data were analyzed later, several of the most significant clusters appeared to be linked to common viral pathogens. Later analysis indicated greater clonal expansion among HLA-associated TCR beta chains than among equally common other chains.

This sequence was found in a man aged 30 to 45 in good health and CMV-seronegative. The chain recombines TRBV9 with TRBJ1-2; perhaps TRBD1 as D (6 bases). The sequenced material came from PBMCs. The CDR3 DNA sequence: TGTGCCAGCAGGGACAGTCACTCCTCCTATGGCTACACCTTC. Residues: CASRDSHSSYGYTF.